This T cell receptor (beta chain) was recovered during a study of cytomegalovirus exposure and HLA in healthy donors. Study observations and caveats: Investigators reported 150 to 200 TCR beta chains as tied to cytomegalovirus. In presence/absence analyses, roughly uniform sequencing depth across donors was assumed. Later analysis revealed greater clonal expansion in HLA-associated TCR beta chains than in equally common others.

PCR primers comprised 60 Vbeta and 13 Jbeta primers. Only in-frame clones appear in the TCRdb table, and some are missing; sequencing was by immunoSEQ multiplex PCR. The profile covers more than 65,000 clones, with 65% to 70% appearing a single time and 6.5% to 7.5% taken by the ten largest. Germline assignment: CDR1 SEHNR and CDR2 FQNEAQ (reference sequence). V shed 4 bases and J shed 5 bases, with 3 bases lying between them. The CDR3 is made up of 11 amino acids. This clone was picked up a small number of times. What it recognizes is unknown. The rearrangement uses TRBV7-9 and TRBJ2-1; D call uncertain. The sequenced sample consisted of PBMCs. This receptor was identified in a woman in her forties or fifties in good health and CMV-seropositive. This CDR3 reads CASSSNNEQFF. The CDR3, as DNA: TGTGCCAGCAGCTCTAACAATGAGCAGTTCTTC.